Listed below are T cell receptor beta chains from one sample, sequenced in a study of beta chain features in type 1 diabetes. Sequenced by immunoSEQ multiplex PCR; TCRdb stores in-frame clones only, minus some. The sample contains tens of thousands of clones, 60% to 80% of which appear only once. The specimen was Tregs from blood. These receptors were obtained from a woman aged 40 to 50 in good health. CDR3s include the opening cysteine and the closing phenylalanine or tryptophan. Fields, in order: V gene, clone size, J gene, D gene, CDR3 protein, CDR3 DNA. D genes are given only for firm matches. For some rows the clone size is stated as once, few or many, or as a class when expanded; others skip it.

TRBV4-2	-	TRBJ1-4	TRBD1	CASSRGQATNEKLFF	TGTGCCAGCAGCCGAGGACAGGCAACTAATGAAAAACTGTTTTTT
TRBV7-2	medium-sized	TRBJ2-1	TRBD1	CASTTGGVNNEQFF	TGTGCCAGCACCACAGGGGGCGTCAACAATGAGCAGTTCTTC
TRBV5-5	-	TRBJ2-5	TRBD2	CASSLALTGIAAGALETQYF	TGTGCCAGCAGCTTGGCTCTCACAGGGATTGCAGCGGGGGCATTGGAGACCCAGTACTTC
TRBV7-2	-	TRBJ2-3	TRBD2	CASSRGLAGVNTQYF	TGTGCCAGCAGCCGCGGACTAGCGGGGGTGAATACGCAGTATTTT
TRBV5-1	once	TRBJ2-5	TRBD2	CASSLPPTSGAQETQYF	TGCGCCAGCAGCCTCCCTCCGACTAGCGGGGCCCAAGAGACCCAGTACTTC
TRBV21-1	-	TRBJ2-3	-	CASSNNREIAGWKTDTQYF	TGTGCCAGCAGCAACAACAGGGAGATAGCGGGGTGGAAGACAGATACGCAGTATTTT
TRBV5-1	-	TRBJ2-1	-	CASSQIGSEGNEQFF	TGCGCCAGCAGCCAAATCGGGTCTGAGGGCAATGAGCAGTTCTTC
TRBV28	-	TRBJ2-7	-	CASFTGYYEQYF	TGTGCCAGCTTTACAGGGTACTACGAGCAGTACTTC
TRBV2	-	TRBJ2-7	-	CASSRGVYEQYF	TGTGCCAGCAGTCGGGGAGTTTACGAGCAGTACTTC
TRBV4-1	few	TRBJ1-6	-	CASSQVQDPGGGSPLHF	TGCGCCAGCAGCCAAGTCCAAGACCCCGGGGGAGGATCACCCCTCCACTTT
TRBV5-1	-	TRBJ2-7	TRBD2	CASCYGLAGTYEQYF	TGCGCCAGCTGTTACGGACTAGCCGGAACCTACGAGCAGTACTTC
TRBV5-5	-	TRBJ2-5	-	CASSLTFAQSYQETQYF	TGTGCCAGCAGCTTGACCTTTGCACAGAGCTACCAAGAGACCCAGTACTTC
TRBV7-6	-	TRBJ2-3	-	CASSLSTDTQYF	TGTGCCAGCAGCCTTAGCACAGATACGCAGTATTTT
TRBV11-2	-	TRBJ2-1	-	CASSLVAETLYNEQFF	TGTGCCAGCAGCTTAGTGGCAGAAACCCTTTACAATGAGCAGTTCTTC
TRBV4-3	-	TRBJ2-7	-	CASSPRLARTYEQYF	TGCGCCAGCAGCCCCCGACTGGCTAGGACCTACGAGCAGTACTTC
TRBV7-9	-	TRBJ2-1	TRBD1	CASSLGDSPYNEQFF	TGTGCCAGCAGCTTAGGGGACAGTCCCTACAATGAGCAGTTCTTC
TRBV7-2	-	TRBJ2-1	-	CASSLAGSSYNEQFF	TGTGCCAGCAGCTTAGCTGGTAGTAGCTACAATGAGCAGTTCTTC
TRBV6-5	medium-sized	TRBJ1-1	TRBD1	CASSYWTGNTEAFF	TGTGCCAGCAGTTACTGGACAGGGAACACTGAAGCTTTCTTT
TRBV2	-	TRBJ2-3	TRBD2	CASSRSGVRTDTQYF	TGTGCCAGCAGCCGTAGCGGGGTTCGCACAGATACGCAGTATTTT
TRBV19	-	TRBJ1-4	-	CASSPGEKLFF	TGTGCCAGTAGTCCCGGGGAAAAACTGTTTTTT
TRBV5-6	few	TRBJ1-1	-	CASSLAPGNTEAFF	TGTGCCAGCAGCTTGGCACCGGGGAACACTGAAGCTTTCTTT
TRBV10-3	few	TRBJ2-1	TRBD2	CAISVPGLALYEQFF	TGTGCCATCAGTGTCCCGGGACTAGCACTATATGAGCAGTTCTTC
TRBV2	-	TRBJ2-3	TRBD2	CASSERSGGRKTQYF	TGTGCCAGCAGTGAGCGAAGCGGGGGCAGGAAAACGCAGTATTTT
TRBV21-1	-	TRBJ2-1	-	CASSVVGGTECYNEQFF	TGTGCCAGCAGCGTGGTCGGGGGGACCGAATGCTACAATGAGCAGTTCTTC
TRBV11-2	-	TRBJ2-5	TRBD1	CASSLPGQGGETQYF	TGTGCCAGCAGCTTACCGGGACAGGGAGGAGAGACCCAGTACTTC
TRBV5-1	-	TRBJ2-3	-	CASSLKSGGGPWDTQYF	TGCGCCAGCAGCTTAAAGTCCGGCGGAGGACCGTGGGATACGCAGTATTTT
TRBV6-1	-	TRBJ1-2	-	CAGRTVNYGYTF	TGTGCCGGACGGACAGTTAACTATGGCTACACCTTC
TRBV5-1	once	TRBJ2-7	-	CASSPTLTGTYEQYF	TGCGCCAGCAGCCCAACTCTGACAGGCACCTACGAGCAGTACTTC
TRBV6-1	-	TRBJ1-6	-	CASSDSRSLSYNSPLHF	TGTGCCAGCAGTGACAGCAGGTCCCTTTCCTATAATTCACCCCTCCACTTT
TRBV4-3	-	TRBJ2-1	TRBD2	CASSHAGTSGGPYNEQFF	TGCGCCAGCAGCCACGCCGGGACTAGCGGGGGTCCCTACAATGAGCAGTTCTTC
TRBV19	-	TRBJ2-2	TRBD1	CASRNADRVAGELFF	TGTGCCAGTAGAAATGCCGACAGGGTAGCTGGGGAGCTGTTTTTT
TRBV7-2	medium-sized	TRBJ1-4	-	CASSSQGSELFF	TGTGCCAGCAGCTCACAGGGATCGGAACTGTTTTTT
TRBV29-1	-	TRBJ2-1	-	CSVNGGQLNNEQFF	TGCAGCGTCAACGGGGGACAGTTAAACAATGAGCAGTTCTTC
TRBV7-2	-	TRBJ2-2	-	CASSHPRGPSNTGELFF	TGCGCCAGCAGCCATCCCAGGGGCCCTTCTAACACCGGGGAGCTGTTTTTT
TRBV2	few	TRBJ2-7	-	CASSGPGAYEQYF	TGTGCCAGCAGTGGGCCTGGAGCGTACGAGCAGTACTTC
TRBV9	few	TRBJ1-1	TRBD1	CASSEGQLNTEAFF	TGTGCCAGCAGCGAGGGACAGCTGAACACTGAAGCTTTCTTT
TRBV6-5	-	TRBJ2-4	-	CASISTGGGIQYF	TGTGCCAGTATAAGTACAGGGGGGGGCATTCAGTACTTC
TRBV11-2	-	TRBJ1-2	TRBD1	CASSQGQGYGYTF	TGTGCCAGCAGCCAGGGACAGGGCTATGGCTACACCTTC
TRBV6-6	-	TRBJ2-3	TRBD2	CASSYGGGAGTDTQYF	TGTGCCAGCAGTTACGGCGGGGGGGCTGGCACAGATACGCAGTATTTT
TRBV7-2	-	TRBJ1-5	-	CASSRDTYQPQHF	TGTGCCAGCAGCCGAGATACCTATCAGCCCCAGCATTTT
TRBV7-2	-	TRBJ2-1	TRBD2	CASSRSLAGYNEQFF	TGTGCCAGCAGCCGCAGTCTAGCGGGCTACAATGAGCAGTTCTTC
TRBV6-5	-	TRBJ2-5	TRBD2	CASSFTSGGPQETQYF	TGTGCCAGCAGTTTCACTAGCGGGGGCCCTCAAGAGACCCAGTACTTC
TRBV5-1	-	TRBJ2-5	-	CASSFKTTGGQQTQYF	TGCGCCAGCAGCTTCAAAACTACGGGGGGCCAGCAGACCCAGTACTTC
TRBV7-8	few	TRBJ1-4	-	CASSLEKLFF	TGTGCCAGCAGCCTCGAAAAACTGTTTTTT
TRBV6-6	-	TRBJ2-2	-	CASRLLQGGAGELFF	TGTGCCAGCAGACTTCTCCAGGGAGGTGCCGGGGAGCTGTTTTTT
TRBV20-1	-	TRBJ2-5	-	CSAEDGETQYF	TGCAGTGCGGAGGACGGGGAGACCCAGTACTTC
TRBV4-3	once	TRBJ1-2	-	CASSQEVTSVRGYTF	TGCGCCAGCAGCCAAGAAGTGACCAGCGTGAGAGGCTACACCTTC
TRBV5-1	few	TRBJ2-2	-	CASTFTGGHNTGELFF	TGCGCCAGCACGTTTACGGGGGGCCATAACACCGGGGAGCTGTTTTTT
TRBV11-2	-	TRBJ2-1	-	CASSSRGSSYNEQFF	TGTGCCAGCAGCTCGCGGGGAAGCTCCTACAATGAGCAGTTCTTC
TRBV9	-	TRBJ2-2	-	CASSPRGTQGGELFF	TGTGCCAGCAGCCCCCGGGGTACACAGGGCGGGGAGCTGTTTTTT
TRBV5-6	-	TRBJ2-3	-	CASSLRLGSTRTDTQYF	TGTGCCAGCAGCTTGAGGTTGGGGAGCACCCGCACAGATACGCAGTATTTT
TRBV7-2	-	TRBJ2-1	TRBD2	CASSLVHSGDHNEQFF	TGTGCCAGCAGCTTAGTACATAGCGGGGATCACAATGAGCAGTTCTTC
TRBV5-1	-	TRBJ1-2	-	CASSTAQGFNYGYTF	TGCGCCAGCAGCACCGCACAGGGCTTTAACTATGGCTACACCTTC
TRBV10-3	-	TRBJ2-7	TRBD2	CAISELAIEQYF	TGTGCCATCAGCGAACTAGCGATCGAGCAGTACTTC
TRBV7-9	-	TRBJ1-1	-	CASSLTGLGAFF	TGTGCCAGCAGCTTGACAGGCCTAGGTGCTTTCTTT
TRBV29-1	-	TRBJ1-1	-	CSVARVVGNTEAFF	TGCAGCGTTGCACGGGTCGTGGGGAACACTGAAGCTTTCTTT
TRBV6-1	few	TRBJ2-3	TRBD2	CASSPGLAGGMLEYF	TGTGCCAGCAGTCCGGGACTAGCGGGGGGGATGTTGGAGTATTTT
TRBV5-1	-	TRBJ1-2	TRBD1	CASTHSWDSYGYTF	TGCGCCAGCACGCATTCCTGGGACAGCTATGGCTACACCTTC